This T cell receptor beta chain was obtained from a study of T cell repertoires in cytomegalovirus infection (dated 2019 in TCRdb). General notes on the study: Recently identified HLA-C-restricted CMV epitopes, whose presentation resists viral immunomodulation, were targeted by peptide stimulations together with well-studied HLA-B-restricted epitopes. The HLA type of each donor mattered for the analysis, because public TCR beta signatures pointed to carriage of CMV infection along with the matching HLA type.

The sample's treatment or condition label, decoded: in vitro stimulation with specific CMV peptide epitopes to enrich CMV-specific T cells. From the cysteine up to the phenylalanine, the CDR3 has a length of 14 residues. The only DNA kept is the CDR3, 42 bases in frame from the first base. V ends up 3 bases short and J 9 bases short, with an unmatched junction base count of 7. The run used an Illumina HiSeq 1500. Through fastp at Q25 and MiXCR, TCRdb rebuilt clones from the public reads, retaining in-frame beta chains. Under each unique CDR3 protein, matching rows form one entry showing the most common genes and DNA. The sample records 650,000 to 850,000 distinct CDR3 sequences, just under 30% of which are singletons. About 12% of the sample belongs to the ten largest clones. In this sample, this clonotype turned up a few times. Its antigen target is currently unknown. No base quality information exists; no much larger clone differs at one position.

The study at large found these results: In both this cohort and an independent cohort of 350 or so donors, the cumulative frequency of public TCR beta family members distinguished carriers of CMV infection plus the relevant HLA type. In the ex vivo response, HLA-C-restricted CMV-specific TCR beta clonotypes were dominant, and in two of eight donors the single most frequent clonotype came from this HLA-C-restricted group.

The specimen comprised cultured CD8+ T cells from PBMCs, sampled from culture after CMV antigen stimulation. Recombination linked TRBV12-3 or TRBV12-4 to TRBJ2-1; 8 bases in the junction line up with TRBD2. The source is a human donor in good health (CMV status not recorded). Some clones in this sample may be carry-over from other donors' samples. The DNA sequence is TGTGCCAGCAGTTTTCGGGGGGGTGGGGCTGAGCAGTTCTTC. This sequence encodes CASSFRGGGAEQFF.